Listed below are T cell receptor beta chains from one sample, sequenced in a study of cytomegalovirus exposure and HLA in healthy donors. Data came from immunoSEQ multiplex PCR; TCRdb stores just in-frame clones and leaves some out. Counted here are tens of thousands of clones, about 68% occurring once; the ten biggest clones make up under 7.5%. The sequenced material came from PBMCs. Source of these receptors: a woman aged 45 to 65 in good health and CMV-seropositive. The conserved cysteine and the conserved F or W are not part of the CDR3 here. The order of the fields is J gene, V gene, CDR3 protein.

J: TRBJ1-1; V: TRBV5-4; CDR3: ASSLDRANTEAF
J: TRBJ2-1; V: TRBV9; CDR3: ASGGRSYEQF
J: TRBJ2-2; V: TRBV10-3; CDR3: AIRPGVDGGELF
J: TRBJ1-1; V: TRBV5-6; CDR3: ASSYEWSNTEAF
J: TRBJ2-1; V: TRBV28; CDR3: ASRPTGQGYNEQF
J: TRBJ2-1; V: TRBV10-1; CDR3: ATSLAGQYDEQF
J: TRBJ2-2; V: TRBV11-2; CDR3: ASSPYPRTGTHSGELF
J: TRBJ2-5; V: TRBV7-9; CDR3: ASSPGEGGLEETQY
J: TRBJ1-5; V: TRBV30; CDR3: AWSLNNQPQH
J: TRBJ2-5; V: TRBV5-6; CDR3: ASSFLPTGEGKTQY
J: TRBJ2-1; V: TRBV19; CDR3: ASSKGTSGLSSYNEQF
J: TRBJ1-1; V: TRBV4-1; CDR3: ASSQDIRRPNTEAF
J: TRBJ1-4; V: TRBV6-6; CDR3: ASSYSQEKLF
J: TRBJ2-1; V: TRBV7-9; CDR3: ASSLGSRTGRVSEQF
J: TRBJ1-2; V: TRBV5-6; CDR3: ASSLPTGTANYGYT
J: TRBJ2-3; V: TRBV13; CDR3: ASSLGASGGSDTQY
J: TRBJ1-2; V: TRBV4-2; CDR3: ASSQTTGSSLYGYT
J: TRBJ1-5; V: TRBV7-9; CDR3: ASSLGAGGNNQPQH
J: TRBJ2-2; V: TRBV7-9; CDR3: ASSLQGTGELF
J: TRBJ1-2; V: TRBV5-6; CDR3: ASSLGWETYGYT
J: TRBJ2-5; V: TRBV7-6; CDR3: ASSWGTGLGETQY
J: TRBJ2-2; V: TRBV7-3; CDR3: ASSLSNSGENTGELF
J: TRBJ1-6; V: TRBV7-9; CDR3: ASRPYPGQGFGRGSPLH
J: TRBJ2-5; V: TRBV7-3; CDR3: ASSLSHDSKETQY
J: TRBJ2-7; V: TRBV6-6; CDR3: ASKRTGAYEQY
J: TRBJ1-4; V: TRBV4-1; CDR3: ASSQVGEGATNEKLF
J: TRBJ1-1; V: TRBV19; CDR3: ASSREGSADTEAF
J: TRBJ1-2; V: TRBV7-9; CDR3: ASSLAEYGYT
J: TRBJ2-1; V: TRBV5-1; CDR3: ASSLGTVTNEQF
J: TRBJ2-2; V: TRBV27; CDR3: ASSRRLAGRTGELF
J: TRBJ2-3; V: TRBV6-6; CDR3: ASGGSNTDTQY
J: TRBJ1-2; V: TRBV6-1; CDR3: ASSESSAQGSGYT
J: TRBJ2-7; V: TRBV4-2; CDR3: ASSQEGRGPPYEQY
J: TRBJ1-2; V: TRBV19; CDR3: ATKGVSKGGYT
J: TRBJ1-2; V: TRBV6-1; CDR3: ASRADRLYGYT
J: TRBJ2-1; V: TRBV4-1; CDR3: ASSLLGNEQF
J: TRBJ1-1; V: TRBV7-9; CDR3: ASSWTANTEAF
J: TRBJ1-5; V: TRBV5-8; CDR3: ASSKKTGFAQH
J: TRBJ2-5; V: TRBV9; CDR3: ASSVATRSGGLRKETQY
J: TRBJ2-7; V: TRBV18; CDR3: ASSLLGQGDEQY
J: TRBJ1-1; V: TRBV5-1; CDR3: ASSLGAGAPGSEAF
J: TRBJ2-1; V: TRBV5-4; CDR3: ASIKDRGSYNEQF
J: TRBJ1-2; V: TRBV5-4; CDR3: ASSFEGGYGYT
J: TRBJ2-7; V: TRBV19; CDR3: ASSGVSYEQY
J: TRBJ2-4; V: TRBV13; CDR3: ASSNRQGSAKNIQY
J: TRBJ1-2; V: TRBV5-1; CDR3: ASSFRGQGARGYT
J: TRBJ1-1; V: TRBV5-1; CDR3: ASSLTQNEAF
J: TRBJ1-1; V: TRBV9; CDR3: ASSVAELNTEAF
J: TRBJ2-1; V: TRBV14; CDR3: ASSPTRNEQF
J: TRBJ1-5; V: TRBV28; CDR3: ASRGGPGNQPQH
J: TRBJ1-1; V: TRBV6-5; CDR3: ASSYTDGGANTEAF
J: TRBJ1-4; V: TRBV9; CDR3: ASSVGTGGEKLF
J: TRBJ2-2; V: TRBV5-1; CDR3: ASSLATGGPNTGELF
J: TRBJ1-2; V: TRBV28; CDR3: ASSGPKPGGKSNYGYT
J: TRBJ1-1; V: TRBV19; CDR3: ASSIRGLRNTEAF
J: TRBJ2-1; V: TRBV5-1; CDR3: ASRGADEQF
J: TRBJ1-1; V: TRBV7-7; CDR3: ASSQDVSLRGTEAF
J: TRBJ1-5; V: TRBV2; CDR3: ASSDELYSNQPQH
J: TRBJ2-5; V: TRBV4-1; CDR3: ASSQERTYRETQY
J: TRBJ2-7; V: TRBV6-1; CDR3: ATGRDGYEQY